Below, 28 T cell receptor beta chains from the same sample are listed, as sequenced in a study of cytomegalovirus exposure and HLA in healthy donors. It was with 60 Vbeta and 13 Jbeta primers that the PCR ran. The table came from immunoSEQ multiplex PCR; TCRdb's copy has only in-frame clones and leaves some out. Its listing shows just over 80,000 clones. The sequencing input was PBMCs. The receptors stem from a woman in her 30s in good health and CMV-seronegative.

The chain has TRBV9 and TRBJ1-2; 9 bases agree with TRBD1. The CDR3 is made up of 20 amino acids. After removal of 3 bases from V and 2 bases from J, the junction contained 20 bases not matched to a gene. Germline-derived CDR1 and CDR2 are SGDLS and YYNGEE. The CDR3 DNA follows: TGTGCCAGCAGCGCCCGAATTCCGGGACAGGGAGAGGGAGAGAACTATGGCTACACCTTC. Its translation is CASSARIPGQGEGENYGYTF.

The chain joins TRBV19 to TRBJ1-4; D unresolved. Between the trimmed V and J ends, which lost 0 bases and 11 bases, there was a span of 19 bases. The CDR3 is 16 amino acids. The germline V gene has CDR1 LNHDA and CDR2 SQIVND (reference sequence). The CDR3 nucleotides read TGTGCCAGTAGTATAGAGCCGGTCCACTCAATGAAGAAACTGTTTTTT. Its translation: CASSIEPVHSMKKLFF.

This chain uses TRBV4-2 with TRBJ2-7; 9 bases line up with TRBD2. Looked up from germline, CDR1 is LGHNA and CDR2 is YNFKEQ. The CDR3 contains 18 residues. V lost 0 bases to trimming and J lost 0 bases; unmatched junction nucleotides: 9. The CDR3 DNA follows: TGTGCCAGCAGCCAAGATACGAGCGGGGGGACTTCCTCCTACGAGCAGTACTTC. Protein: CASSQDTSGGTSSYEQYF.

This chain connects TRBV5-6 to TRBJ1-2; D gene ambiguous. V gave up 0 bases and J gave up 1 base, with 10 bases separating them. The CDR3 totals 15 residues. The germline V gene encodes CDR1 SGHDT and CDR2 YYEEEE. The CDR3 DNA sequence: TGTGCCAGCAGCTTGGAAGCGGTTTATAACTATGGCTACACCTTC. It specifies CASSLEAVYNYGYTF.

The chain couples TRBV30 to TRBJ2-3; no reliable D call. This CDR3 comprises 15 residues. The V gene lost 5 bases and the J gene lost 2 bases, with 17 bases spanning the gap. Per germline, CDR1 GTSNPN and CDR2 SVGIG (reference sequence). The CDR3 reads CAWAGGAYDTDTQYF. For the CDR3, the DNA is TGTGCCTGGGCCGGCGGAGCCTACGACACAGATACGCAGTATTTT. The full variable domain, rest sourced from reference TRBV30 and TRBJ2-3, is SQTIHQWPATLVQPVGSPLSLECTVEGTSNPNLYWYRQAAGRGLQLLFYSVGIGQISSEVPQNLSASRPQDRQFILSSKKLLLSDSGFYLCAWAGGAYDTDTQYFGPGTRLTVL.

The chain carries TRBV5-1 and TRBJ1-1; D is unresolved. Trimming cost V 3 bases and J 1 base, with 7 bases left between them. Germline CDR1 reads SGHRS; CDR2 reads YFSETQ. This CDR3 contains 13 residues. The CDR3 region has the DNA TGCGCCAGCAGCTCTAATCGGAACACTGAAGCTTTCTTT. The encoded protein is CASSSNRNTEAFF.

V gene TRBV6-1 combines with J gene TRBJ1-5; tentatively, D is TRBD1 (5 bases). This CDR3 is built from 15 residues. V shed 7 bases and J shed 4 bases, with 17 bases lying between them. The germline CDR1 and CDR2 sequences are MNHNS and SASEGT. The CDR3 DNA is TGTGCCAGCAACCTAGAGGGACTGGGAAATCAGCCCCAGCATTTT. The encoded protein is CASNLEGLGNQPQHF.

The chain joins TRBV29-1 to TRBJ2-7, with 8 nucleotides matching TRBD1. The ends lost 0 bases at V and 7 bases at J; junction bases unmatched: 11. Germline CDR1 and CDR2: SQVTM and ANQGSEA. This CDR3 spans 15 amino acids. The CDR3 reads CSVEENAQGAREQYF. The CDR3 bases are TGCAGCGTTGAAGAAAATGCGCAGGGGGCGCGAGAGCAGTACTTC.

The V call is TRBV27, the J call TRBJ1-5, with 10 bases identical to TRBD1. Germline V lookup: CDR1 MNHEY, CDR2 SMNVEV (reference sequence). This CDR3 is built from 15 residues. Trimming cost V 5 bases and J 6 bases; bases outside gene matches: 7. This CDR3 is CASSLRQGAGQPQHF. Written as DNA, the CDR3 is TGTGCCAGCAGTCTCCGACAGGGGGCAGGTCAGCCCCAGCATTTT.

The CDR3 sequence: CASSGTATYEQYF. DNA for the CDR3: TGTGCCAGCAGTGGGACAGCCACCTACGAGCAGTACTTC. The rearrangement joins TRBV6-1 to TRBJ2-7; D possibly corresponds to TRBD1 (6 bases). CDR1 is MNHNS and CDR2 is SASEGT in the germline V gene. The CDR3 runs to 13 residues. V lost 4 bases and J 2 bases, leaving 9 bases between the germline ends.

The chain joins TRBV5-1 to TRBJ1-3; tentatively, D is TRBD1 (6 bases). Looked up from germline, CDR1 is SGHRS and CDR2 is YFSETQ. The CDR3 has 16 residues. V gave up 3 bases and J gave up 0 bases, with 13 bases separating them. The chain's CDR3 is CASSSGQKASGNTIYF. The DNA for the CDR3 is TGCGCCAGCAGCTCCGGACAGAAAGCCTCTGGAAACACCATATATTTT.

Remarks on this clone: The identical CDR3 is also encoded by other nucleotide sequences in the sample. This sequence joins TRBV18 and TRBJ2-5, with a tentative D call TRBD1 (5 bases). CDR1 and CDR2 (germline): KGHSH, LQKENI. V was pared by 3 bases and J by 4 bases, with 6 bases between. CDR3 length equals 12 residues. CDR3 DNA sequence: TGTGCCAGCTCACCTAGGGGAGAGACCCAGTACTTC. Translating it yields CASSPRGETQYF.

The rearrangement joins TRBV4-1 to TRBJ2-3, with TRBD2 identical over 7 bases. The germline V gene has CDR1 MGHRA and CDR2 YSYEKL. V gave up 1 base and J gave up 3 bases; unmatched junction bases: 10. The CDR3 is made up of 17 amino acids. This CDR3 is CASSQGGGGSRTDTQYF. DNA for the CDR3: TGCGCCAGCAGCCAAGGGGGAGGCGGGAGCAGGACAGATACGCAGTATTTT.

Points on this clone: The junction and the germline gene differ at one end; a read error may be behind it. The genes are TRBV5-6 and TRBJ2-3; D is possibly TRBD1 (6 bases). The CDR3 runs to 14 residues. In germline, CDR1 is SGHDT, CDR2 YYEEEE. CDR3 protein: CASSLAGATDKQYF. CDR3 sequence (DNA): TGTGCCAGCAGCTTGGCAGGGGCAACAGATAAGCAGTATTTT.

This chain joins TRBV4-2 and TRBJ1-2; D is ambiguous. The length of the CDR3 is 14 residues. V dropped 0 bases and J dropped 5 bases, with 10 bases sitting between them. In germline, CDR1 is LGHNA, CDR2 YNFKEQ. CDR3 DNA sequence: TGTGCCAGCAGCCAAGATGCGAGAGGGTATGGCTACACCTTC. Its translation: CASSQDARGYGYTF.

J is TRBJ1-5 and V is TRBV30; TRBD1 aligns across 7 bases. The CDR3 length is 13 residues. The V and J ends lost 2 bases and 7 bases, in that order; junction bases with no gene match: 5. Germline V gene lookup returns CDR1 GTSNPN and CDR2 SVGIG (reference sequence). The CDR3 here is CAWSWQGDQPQHF. The CDR3 nucleotides read TGTGCCTGGAGTTGGCAGGGGGACCAGCCCCAGCATTTT. The full variable domain, completed using reference TRBV30 and TRBJ1-5, is SQTIHQWPATLVQPVGSPLSLECTVEGTSNPNLYWYRQAAGRGLQLLFYSVGIGQISSEVPQNLSASRPQDRQFILSSKKLLLSDSGFYLCAWSWQGDQPQHFGDGTRLSIL.

J is TRBJ2-4 and V is TRBV6-5; the match to TRBD1 covers 8 bases. The junction had 10 bases not matched to a gene; V was cut back by 4 bases and J by 8 bases. This CDR3 region has 15 residues. Per the germline V gene, CDR1 is MNHEY and CDR2 is SVGAGI. CDR3 loop: CASSFGGGQGDIQYF. The CDR3 DNA follows: TGTGCCAGCAGTTTCGGGGGAGGACAGGGAGACATTCAGTACTTC.

The chain has TRBV5-4 and TRBJ1-2; D is unresolved. CDR1 and CDR2 (germline): SGHNT, YYREEE (reference sequence). The CDR3 sequence is 11 residues long. Trimming stripped 7 bases from V and 8 bases from J, with 12 bases between. This CDR3 reads CASYGERGYTF. CDR3 sequence (DNA): TGTGCCAGCTACGGAGAGCGGGGCTACACCTTC.

This sequence joins TRBV2 and TRBJ2-7; tentative D call: TRBD1 (6 bases). The germline gives CDR1 SNHLY, CDR2 FYNNEI. Deletions cut 4 bases from V and 4 bases from J, with 8 bases between. The CDR3 length is 12 residues. CDR3 DNA: TGTGCCAGCAGTGGGCAGGGGTACGAGCAGTACTTC. As protein: CASSGQGYEQYF.

The chain recombines TRBV6-4 with TRBJ2-7; tentatively, D is TRBD1 (5 bases). CDR1 MRHNA and CDR2 SNTAGT come from the germline V gene. The CDR3 is 14 residues long. Between the trimmed V and J ends, which lost 9 bases and 4 bases, there was a span of 19 bases. CDR3 sequence: CASQEDTKDYEQYF. CDR3 in DNA: TGTGCCAGTCAAGAGGACACGAAAGATTACGAGCAGTACTTC.

This sequence joins TRBV19 and TRBJ1-5, with TRBD1 as a possible D gene (6 bases). V lost 1 base and J 0 bases, leaving 13 bases between the germline ends. CDR3 length: 17 amino acids. Germline values: CDR1 LNHDA, CDR2 SQIVND (reference sequence). Here the CDR3 reads CASSIGAGAYSNQPQHF. As DNA, the CDR3 is TGTGCCAGTAGTATAGGGGCAGGGGCTTATAGCAATCAGCCCCAGCATTTT.

This rearrangement joins TRBV5-1 to TRBJ2-5; 7 positions agree with TRBD2. This CDR3 spans 13 amino acids. The V gene's germline CDR1 is SGHRS and CDR2 YFSETQ. V lost 4 bases, J lost 5 bases, and 5 bases stayed unmatched. The CDR3 here is CASSGRVRETQYF. The CDR3 DNA reads TGCGCCAGCAGCGGGAGGGTACGGGAGACCCAGTACTTC.

This chain's CDR3 is CASSPGQKETQYF. CDR3 coding DNA: TGTGCCAGCAGCCCGGGACAGAAAGAGACCCAGTACTTC. This sequence joins TRBV4-2 and TRBJ2-5, with 7 bases aligning to TRBD1. Germline V gene lookup returns CDR1 LGHNA and CDR2 YNFKEQ. V was clipped by 4 bases and J by 3 bases; unmatched bases: 2. The CDR3 runs 13 residues.

This chain joins TRBV5-1 and TRBJ1-2; D is uncertain. Germline V CDR1 and CDR2: SGHRS, YFSETQ. This CDR3 is built from 15 residues. V gave up 7 bases and J gave up 1 base, with 17 bases separating them. The CDR3 sequence: CASSFQAGSNYGYTF. DNA for the CDR3: TGCGCCAGCTCCTTCCAGGCGGGGAGTAACTATGGCTACACCTTC. The full variable domain, its missing parts supplied by reference TRBV5-1 and TRBJ1-2, is KAGVTQTPRYLIKTRGQQVTLSCSPISGHRSVSWYQQTPGQGLQFLFEYFSETQRNKGNFPGRFSGRQFSNSRSEMNVSTLELGDSALYLCASSFQAGSNYGYTFGSGTRLTVV.

The chain recombines TRBV6-1 with TRBJ1-2, with 7 bases aligning to TRBD1. This CDR3 has 14 amino acids. The germline gives CDR1 MNHNS, CDR2 SASEGT. Losses at the gene ends were 8 bases for V and 4 bases for J; bases not matched to a gene: 10. The CDR3: CASDGGTDIYGYTF. The DNA for the CDR3 is TGTGCCAGCGACGGCGGGACAGACATCTATGGCTACACCTTC.

The V gene is TRBV5-4, the J gene TRBJ1-2; D not resolved. The CDR3 sequence is 15 residues long. Germline lookup yields CDR1 SGHNT and CDR2 YYREEE (reference sequence). The germline V and J ends were trimmed by 4 bases and 0 bases, with 13 bases remaining between them. The CDR3 DNA reads as TGTGCCAGCAGCAGGTACAGTGTAGCTAACTATGGCTACACCTTC. This codes for CASSRYSVANYGYTF. The entire variable domain, with the rest obtained from reference TRBV5-4 and TRBJ1-2, is as follows: ETGVTQSPTHLIKTRGQQVTLRCSSQSGHNTVSWYQQALGQGPQFIFQYYREEENGRGNFPPRFSGLQFPNYSSELNVNALELDDSALYLCASSRYSVANYGYTFGSGTRLTVV.

The gene calls are TRBV5-4 and TRBJ2-2, with a possible D match to TRBD2 (5 bases). The germline V gene encodes CDR1 SGHNT and CDR2 YYREEE (reference sequence). This CDR3 is 13 amino acids long. V was cut by 3 bases and J by 6 bases, with 9 bases left in between. CDR3 loop: CASSWRTAGELFF. The CDR3 nucleotides are TGTGCCAGCAGCTGGAGGACTGCCGGGGAGCTGTTTTTT.

This rearrangement joins TRBV10-3 to TRBJ2-3; D ambiguous. Germline lookup yields CDR1 ENHRY and CDR2 SYGVKD. V gave up 0 bases and J gave up 0 bases, with 10 bases separating them. This CDR3 spans 16 amino acids. This CDR3 is CAISESTVTSTDTQYF. In DNA, the CDR3 is TGTGCCATCAGTGAGTCGACGGTGACTAGCACAGATACGCAGTATTTT.